The 11 T cell receptor beta chains given below trace back to one sample, sequenced in a study of cytomegalovirus exposure and HLA in healthy donors. TCRdb's copy holds only in-frame clones and misses some; the assay was immunoSEQ multiplex PCR. The data contain under 250,000 clones, about nine tenths of them singletons. The material sequenced was PBMCs. The receptors here all came from a woman between 18 and 29 years old in good health and CMV-seropositive.

A word on this clone: The sample holds other DNA sequences that translate to the same CDR3. This sequence joins TRBV27 and TRBJ2-1, with 7 bases identical to TRBD2. CDR3 length: 14 amino acids. CDR1 and CDR2 (germline): MNHEY, SMNVEV (reference sequence). Trimming at V came to 2 bases and at J to 3 bases, leaving 1 base not matched to a gene. The CDR3 region has the DNA TGTGCCAGCAGTTTAACTAGCGACTACAATGAGCAGTTCTTC. Translation: CASSLTSDYNEQFF.

The rearrangement joins TRBV10-3 to TRBJ2-7; TRBD2 matches 8 bases. Germline assignment: CDR1 ENHRY and CDR2 SYGVKD. This CDR3 spans 14 amino acids. V was pared by 2 bases and J by 2 bases, with 2 bases of the junction left unmatched. The CDR3, as DNA: TGTGCCATCAGTGAGCGGGAGGGCGCCTACGAGCAGTACTTC. As protein: CAISEREGAYEQYF.

The J gene is TRBJ2-5, the V gene TRBV19, with TRBD1 matching over 10 bases. The CDR3 totals 15 residues. J lost 3 bases, V lost 5 bases, and 6 bases had no gene match. CDR1 and CDR2 (germline): LNHDA, SQIVND (reference sequence). CDR3 coding DNA: TGTGCCAGTAGTTCGGACAGGGGGTTAGAAGAGACCCAGTACTTC. It translates to CASSSDRGLEETQYF.

This chain joins TRBV7-6 and TRBJ2-7; 9 nucleotides agree with TRBD2. V lost 2 bases to trimming and J lost 4 bases; unmatched junction nucleotides: 6. The germline CDR1 and CDR2 sequences are SGHVS and FNYEAQ. The CDR3 contains 15 residues. This CDR3 reads CASSLTSGRWYEQYF. The DNA for the CDR3 is TGTGCCAGCAGCTTAACAAGCGGGAGGTGGTACGAGCAGTACTTC.

The chain recombines TRBV5-4 with TRBJ1-1, with 10 nucleotides matching TRBD1. The length of the CDR3 is 15 residues. The junction had 8 bases not matched to a gene; V was cut back by 4 bases and J by 5 bases. CDR1 is SGHNT, CDR2 YYREEE, per germline (reference sequence). The chain's CDR3 is CASSEETGGSTEAFF. CDR3 nucleotide sequence: TGTGCCAGCAGCGAAGAGACAGGGGGCTCAACTGAAGCTTTCTTT.

This chain joins TRBV7-2 and TRBJ2-3; 16 bases line up with TRBD2. This CDR3 has 17 residues. The trim removed 4 bases at V and 5 bases at J, leaving 6 bases unmatched. Germline V gene data show CDR1 as SGHTA and CDR2 as FQGNSA. The CDR3 reads CASSSMGLAGGRDTQYF. DNA of the CDR3: TGTGCCAGCAGCTCGATGGGACTAGCGGGAGGGCGAGATACGCAGTATTTT. Full variable domain (remainder filled in from reference TRBV7-2 and TRBJ2-3): GAGVSQSPSNKVTEKGKDVELRCDPISGHTALYWYRQSLGQGLEFLIYFQGNSAPDKSGLPSDRFSAERTGGSVSTLTIQRTQQEDSAVYLCASSSMGLAGGRDTQYFGPGTRLTVL.

The chain employs TRBV11-2 and TRBJ2-6; D possibly corresponds to TRBD1 (6 bases). The germline gives CDR1 SGHAT, CDR2 FQNNGV. The ends were cut back, 5 bases at V and 9 bases at J, with 17 bases in the middle. The CDR3 consists of 15 residues. CDR3 in amino acids: CASSEPGHQGNVLTF. The CDR3 coding sequence is TGTGCCAGCAGCGAACCGGGACACCAGGGCAACGTCCTGACTTTC.

This clone was seen once. The chain employs TRBV2 and TRBJ1-5, with TRBD1 matching over 7 bases. V dropped 10 bases and J dropped 6; count of bases not matched to a gene: 15. Germline CDR1 SNHLY, CDR2 FYNNEI. This CDR3 has 15 residues. The CDR3 protein is CAIAERSSGGQPQHF. For the CDR3, the DNA is TGTGCCATCGCAGAAAGGTCCTCAGGGGGTCAGCCCCAGCATTTT.

V usage is TRBV4-1 and J usage is TRBJ1-2; 8 positions agree with TRBD1. The V gene end was trimmed by 0 bases and the J gene end by 1 base; junction bases not matched to a gene: 7. The V gene's germline CDR1 is MGHRA and CDR2 YSYEKL. The length of the CDR3 is 17 residues. DNA of the CDR3: TGCGCCAGCAGCCAAGATCCGGACAGGGTGGTTAACTATGGCTACACCTTC. It is translated as CASSQDPDRVVNYGYTF.

The chain uses TRBV4-1 and TRBJ1-1; D perhaps matches TRBD1 (6 bases). CDR3 length: 15 amino acids. The germline V and J ends were trimmed by 0 bases and 0 bases, with 8 bases remaining between them. Germline-derived CDR1 and CDR2 are MGHRA and YSYEKL. CDR3 protein: CASSQEGTMNTEAFF. The CDR3 nucleotides read TGCGCCAGCAGCCAAGAGGGGACAATGAACACTGAAGCTTTCTTT.

CDR3 in DNA: TGTGCCAGTAGTATTGTCCCAACTAGCGAGGACTACGAGCAGTACTTC. Translation gives CASSIVPTSEDYEQYF. The chain combines TRBV19 with TRBJ2-7, with 7 nucleotides matching TRBD2. Germline V lookup: CDR1 LNHDA, CDR2 SQIVND (reference sequence). Germline trimming cut 3 bases from V and 3 bases from J; bases unmatched to any gene: 11. This CDR3 comprises 16 residues.